These 26 T cell receptor beta chains originate from one sample sequenced in a study of cytomegalovirus exposure and HLA in healthy donors. A multiplex PCR was run with 60 Vbeta primers and 13 Jbeta primers. TCRdb's copy holds only in-frame clones and misses some; the assay was immunoSEQ multiplex PCR. Among approximately 160,000 clones listed, over 75% were seen once. The sample was PBMCs. All receptors derive from a woman between 18 and 29 years old in good health and CMV-seronegative.

CDR3 sequence: CASGMNRFRTEAFF. CDR3 nucleotides: TGTGCCAGCGGTATGAACAGATTTCGCACTGAAGCTTTCTTT. V is TRBV28 and J is TRBJ1-1; D is ambiguous. This CDR3 region has 14 residues. Germline CDR1 is MDHEN and CDR2 is SYDVKM. Trimming took off 8 bases at V and 4 bases at J, with 17 bases between the two ends.

This rearrangement joins TRBV2 to TRBJ2-5, with D perhaps matching TRBD1 (6 bases). Germline assignment: CDR1 SNHLY and CDR2 FYNNEI. The V gene lost 8 bases and the J gene lost 0 bases, with 7 bases spanning the gap. This CDR3 comprises 12 residues. In DNA, the CDR3 is TGTGCCAGCCGGGACAACCAAGAGACCCAGTACTTC. Its translation: CASRDNQETQYF. The full variable domain, in which reference TRBV2 and TRBJ2-5 provide the parts outside the CDR3, is EPEVTQTPSHQVTQMGQEVILRCVPISNHLYFYWYRQILGQKVEFLVSFYNNEISEKSEIFDDQFSVERPDGSNFTLKIRSTKLEDSAMYFCASRDNQETQYFGPGTRLLVL.

The gene calls are TRBV18 and TRBJ2-1, with 11 bases identical to TRBD2. Trimming cost V 2 bases and J 7 bases; bases outside gene matches: 13. This CDR3 has 18 amino acids. Germline V gene sequence: CDR1 KGHSH, CDR2 LQKENI. The CDR3 bases are TGTGCCAGCTCACCAAAGCTAGCGGGAGGCTCTCCAGGAAATGAGCAGTTCTTC. This codes for CASSPKLAGGSPGNEQFF.

This clone has only a few counts. The chain is built from TRBV27 and TRBJ1-5; D uncertain. The germline CDR1 and CDR2 sequences are MNHEY and SMNVEV (reference sequence). With 2 bases removed from V and 4 bases from J, the gap between germline ends came to 6 bases. CDR3 length: 13 residues. CDR3 bases: TGTGCCAGCAGTTTAAGCGGGAATCAGCCCCAGCATTTT. Protein product: CASSLSGNQPQHF.

The chain has TRBV15 and TRBJ2-2; the match to TRBD2 covers 7 bases. This CDR3 has 18 residues. From germline, CDR1 is LNHNV and CDR2 YYDKDF (reference sequence). J gave up 7 bases and V 0 bases, and 14 bases lay outside the gene matches. CDR3 region: CATSRESGGAGFLGELFF. The CDR3 DNA reads as TGTGCCACCAGCAGAGAGTCAGGTGGAGCGGGATTTCTCGGGGAGCTGTTTTTT.

The chain employs TRBV5-1 and TRBJ2-3, with 12 positions matching TRBD2. The CDR3 has 16 residues. J lost 5 bases, V lost 4 bases, and 8 bases had no gene match. Germline CDR1 reads SGHRS; CDR2 reads YFSETQ. The CDR3 region is CASSPRTSGVVDTQYF. The CDR3, as DNA: TGCGCCAGCAGCCCAAGGACTAGCGGGGTAGTAGATACGCAGTATTTT.

This clone came up a few times. The chain recombines TRBV5-4 with TRBJ2-1, with D perhaps TRBD2 (5 bases). Germline values: CDR1 SGHNT, CDR2 YYREEE (reference sequence). The V end lost 3 bases, the J end lost 3 bases, and 13 bases lay between the germline ends. This CDR3 is built from 15 residues. The CDR3 spells CASSSGWEFYNEQFF. The CDR3 DNA follows: TGTGCCAGCAGCTCAGGCTGGGAGTTCTACAATGAGCAGTTCTTC.

This clone showed up just once. CDR3 nucleotide sequence: TGTGCCAGCAGTGATCGAGGGCACGAGCAGTACTTC. This encodes CASSDRGHEQYF. V usage is TRBV2 and J usage is TRBJ2-7; D is possibly TRBD2 (5 bases). Trimming took off 3 bases at V and 5 bases at J, with 8 bases between the two ends. Germline values: CDR1 SNHLY, CDR2 FYNNEI. The CDR3 is 12 residues long.

The chain couples TRBV5-4 to TRBJ1-1, with 7 nucleotides matching TRBD1. The J segment lost 2 bases and the V segment lost 3 bases, leaving 10 bases of the junction unmatched. The CDR3 totals 16 residues. Germline CDR1 reads SGHNT; CDR2 reads YYREEE (reference sequence). The chain's CDR3 is CASSSISGTENTEAFF. In nucleotides, the CDR3 is TGTGCCAGCAGCTCAATCTCCGGGACAGAAAACACTGAAGCTTTCTTT.

The chain joins TRBV5-1 to TRBJ1-1; no reliable D call. V was clipped by 1 base and J by 4 bases, with 17 bases between them. This CDR3 region has 16 residues. The germline V gene encodes CDR1 SGHRS and CDR2 YFSETQ. The CDR3 coding sequence is TGCGCCAGCAGCTTGTCAGCCTCGATTACGGGCACTGAAGCTTTCTTT. It translates to CASSLSASITGTEAFF.

The chain uses TRBV7-9 and TRBJ2-5; no firm D call. The CDR3 has 11 residues. Trimming cost V 5 bases and J 2 bases, with 3 bases left between them. The germline V gene encodes CDR1 SEHNR and CDR2 FQNEAQ (reference sequence). The CDR3 coding sequence is TGTGCCAGCAGCCCGCAAGAGACCCAGTACTTC. It codes for CASSPQETQYF.

The chain combines TRBV19 with TRBJ2-5; 9 nucleotides line up with TRBD1. There are 15 residues in the CDR3. Germline assignment: CDR1 LNHDA and CDR2 SQIVND (reference sequence). V was pared by 4 bases and J by 2 bases, with 5 bases of the junction left unmatched. The CDR3, as DNA: TGTGCCAGTAGTAAGCCGGGACAGGGTCAAGAGACCCAGTACTTC. Residues: CASSKPGQGQETQYF.

This sequence joins TRBV5-4 and TRBJ2-3, with 10 nucleotides matching TRBD1. V was pared by 0 bases and J by 4 bases, with 8 bases of the junction left unmatched. CDR1 is SGHNT and CDR2 is YYREEE in the germline V gene (reference sequence). The CDR3 runs to 17 residues. Here the CDR3 DNA reads TGTGCCAGCAGCTTGGGGGGTGGGACAGGGGTTCCAGATACGCAGTATTTT. Translation gives CASSLGGGTGVPDTQYF.

The chain joins TRBV6-5 to TRBJ2-5, with D perhaps matching TRBD1 (6 bases). The CDR3 totals 15 residues. Trimming cost V 4 bases and J 5 bases, with 17 bases left between them. Germline V CDR1 and CDR2: MNHEY, SVGAGI. The CDR3 reads CASSSQGSPGETQYF. CDR3 in DNA: TGTGCCAGCAGTTCTCAGGGGAGTCCTGGGGAGACCCAGTACTTC.

The chain links TRBV9 to TRBJ1-6, with TRBD1 matching over 9 bases. CDR3 size: 12 residues. Germline V gives CDR1 SGDLS, CDR2 YYNGEE. Germline trimming cut 4 bases from V and 13 bases from J; bases unmatched to any gene: 3. CDR3 in DNA: TGTGCCAGCAGCCCGGGACAGGGCCCCCTCCACTTT. Its protein is CASSPGQGPLHF.

The chain carries TRBV19 and TRBJ1-5; D may be TRBD1 (5 bases). This CDR3 has 17 residues. Trimming left V 1 base short and J 1 base short, with 14 bases between. The germline CDR1 and CDR2 sequences are LNHDA and SQIVND (reference sequence). Written as DNA, the CDR3 is TGTGCCAGTAGTATAGCGACATACAGGCGGAGCAATCAGCCCCAGCATTTT. This translates into CASSIATYRRSNQPQHF.

The chain uses TRBV23-1 and TRBJ2-7, with 10 bases fitting TRBD2. TRBV23-1 is sorted into the ORF group, with uncertain function. The length of the CDR3 is 15 residues. V gave up 3 bases and J gave up 4 bases; unmatched junction bases: 6. CDR3 in DNA: TGCGCCAGCAGTCACCCAATAGCGGGAGGTTACGAGCAGTACTTC. It codes for CASSHPIAGGYEQYF.

The chain combines TRBV4-1 with TRBJ1-5; perhaps TRBD1 as D (6 bases). Trimming removed 5 bases at V and 4 bases at J, with 12 bases between. CDR1 and CDR2 from the germline V gene are MGHRA and YSYEKL. The CDR3 spans 14 residues. CDR3 sequence reads: CASSTLDRNQPQHF. CDR3 DNA: TGCGCCAGCAGCACCCTGGACAGAAATCAGCCCCAGCATTTT.

This clone was seen more than once but under ten times. The chain combines TRBV27 with TRBJ2-2; 9 bases agree with TRBD1. Germline CDR1 MNHEY, CDR2 SMNVEV (reference sequence). The CDR3 extends over 19 amino acids. After removal of 0 bases from V and 5 bases from J, the junction contained 13 bases not matched to a gene. Written as DNA, the CDR3 is TGTGCCAGCAGTTTATCCCCCGGGACAGGGCTGTCGAGGACCGGGGAGCTGTTTTTT. Amino acids: CASSLSPGTGLSRTGELFF.

There are a few counts of this clone. The chain recombines TRBV5-1 with TRBJ1-2, with D tentatively TRBD1 (6 bases). CDR1 and CDR2 (germline): SGHRS, YFSETQ. V shed 0 bases and J shed 4 bases, with 16 bases lying between them. The CDR3 runs 16 residues. As DNA, the CDR3 is TGCGCCAGCAGCTTGGGGTGGGGGGGGCGCGGCTATGGCTACACCTTC. Amino acids: CASSLGWGGRGYGYTF. Using reference TRBV5-1 and TRBJ1-2 for the parts outside the CDR3, the full variable domain is KAGVTQTPRYLIKTRGQQVTLSCSPISGHRSVSWYQQTPGQGLQFLFEYFSETQRNKGNFPGRFSGRQFSNSRSEMNVSTLELGDSALYLCASSLGWGGRGYGYTFGSGTRLTVV.

This clone occurred once. This chain joins TRBV7-2 and TRBJ2-2, with 7 positions matching TRBD1. The germline CDR1 and CDR2 sequences are SGHTA and FQGNSA. The length of the CDR3 is 18 residues. V lost 0 bases, J lost 2 bases, and 9 bases stayed unmatched. In DNA form, the CDR3 reads TGTGCCAGCAGCTTAGCGATAACCGGGACAGCCAACACCGGGGAGCTGTTTTTT. Protein: CASSLAITGTANTGELFF.

The J gene is TRBJ1-1, the V gene TRBV28, with D tentatively TRBD1 (5 bases). The CDR3 spans 13 residues. The ends were cut back, 11 bases at V and 1 base at J, with 14 bases in the middle. CDR1 is MDHEN, CDR2 SYDVKM, per germline. CDR3 sequence (DNA): TGTGCCTCCTTCCTTCAGGGGAACACTGAAGCTTTCTTT. Translated: CASFLQGNTEAFF. Drawing the rest from reference TRBV28 and TRBJ1-1, the complete variable domain is DVKVTQSSRYLVKRTGEKVFLECVQDMDHENMFWYRQDPGLGLRLIYFSYDVKMKEKGDIPEGYSVSREKKERFSLILESASTNQTSMYLCASFLQGNTEAFFGQGTRLTVV.

This rearrangement joins TRBV11-2 to TRBJ2-7; D call uncertain. Germline assignment: CDR1 SGHAT and CDR2 FQNNGV. This CDR3 has 13 residues. The V end lost 1 base, the J end lost 6 bases, and 10 bases lay between the germline ends. CDR3 sequence reads: CASSLGHYAEQYF. CDR3 coding DNA: TGTGCCAGCAGCTTAGGGCACTACGCCGAGCAGTACTTC.

This chain connects TRBV7-3 to TRBJ1-2; D is possibly TRBD1 (6 bases). This CDR3 contains 16 residues. Between the trimmed V and J ends, which lost 4 bases and 0 bases, there was a span of 15 bases. In germline, CDR1 is SGHTA, CDR2 FQGTGA. The CDR3 is CASSSRGGGANYGYTF. The CDR3 DNA sequence: TGTGCCAGCAGCTCCCGAGGTGGGGGCGCTAACTATGGCTACACCTTC.

The chain joins TRBV30 to TRBJ1-3; maybe TRBD1 (5 bases). Germline loops: CDR1 GTSNPN, CDR2 SVGIG (reference sequence). Trimming left V 5 bases short and J 2 bases short, with 13 bases between. There are 14 residues in the CDR3. The CDR3 nucleotides are TGTGCCTGGGTACCTCGGGGGACTGGAAACACCATATATTTT. This encodes CAWVPRGTGNTIYF.

The V call is TRBV6-1, the J call TRBJ1-5; TRBD1 matches 7 bases. CDR3 length equals 14 residues. Germline-derived CDR1 and CDR2 are MNHNS and SASEGT. Unmatched junction bases numbered 3, after V lost 2 bases and J lost 5 bases. CDR3 DNA: TGTGCCAGCAGTGAACCACAGGGGTATCAGCCCCAGCATTTT. Translated: CASSEPQGYQPQHF.